The entry that follows covers one TCR beta chain sequence. Its target is not known. The germline gives CDR1 SGHAT, CDR2 FQNNGV. Trimming stripped 7 bases from V and 2 bases from J, with 10 bases between. The CDR3 consists of 13 residues. This record belongs to a study of T cells after yellow fever vaccination. Whole-study findings and limits: Clonotypes shared by both compartments, CD4 and CD8, made up a small share. The presence of abundant clonotypes contaminating from the bulk population was possible in FACS-sorted repertoires. A large majority of primary-vaccination clones showed up again after the booster (96% CD4, around 90% CD8).

TCRdb re-called the 5' RACE reads with MiXCR, one entry per CDR3 protein. The data contain approximately 330,000 distinct CDR3 sequences, 12% of them singletons. Sequencing used CD4+ T cells sorted from PBMCs, obtained 15 days after the yellow fever booster vaccination. This sequence was found in a man younger than 35 who received the YFV17D yellow fever vaccine. The chain employs TRBV11-2 and TRBJ2-3, with no clear D. In DNA, the CDR3 is TGTGCCAGCAAGCCTTCCCCCACAGATACGCAGTATTTT. Its translation is CASKPSPTDTQYF. The complete variable domain, with remaining parts taken from reference TRBV11-2 and TRBJ2-3, reads EAGVAQSPRYKIIEKRQSVAFWCNPISGHATLYWYQQILGQGPKLLIQFQNNGVVDDSQLPKDRFSAERLKGVDSTLKIQPAKLEDSAVYLCASKPSPTDTQYFGPGTRLTVL.